This is a list of T cell receptor beta chains from one sample in a study of early T cells in non-severe SARS-CoV-2 infection. TCRdb independently ran MiXCR on the 5' RACE reads; one entry per CDR3 protein. Found here are some 77,000 distinct CDR3 sequences, around 16% of them singletons; the top ten hold 2.5% to 3%. Source material: whole blood. These TCRs come from an adult who was a healthcare worker with PCR-confirmed SARS-CoV-2 infection or an uninfected control (not recorded which). Both conserved end residues are part of each CDR3. D genes are given only for firm matches. The listing skips clone size in some rows; elsewhere it reads once, few, many or a size class.

>TRBD1|few|TRBJ1-2|TRBV7-9
CASSQLPGTGATNYGYTF
TGTGCCAGCAGCCAACTTCCCGGGACAGGGGCTACTAACTATGGCTACACCTTC
>-|-|TRBJ2-5|TRBV19
CASSEGGSPETQYF
TGTGCCAGTAGTGAGGGGGGCAGTCCAGAGACCCAGTACTTC
>-|-|TRBJ1-2|TRBV4-2
CASSLSPGEADGYTF
TGTGCCAGCAGCCTCTCCCCCGGGGAGGCTGATGGCTACACCTTC
>-|-|TRBJ1-4|TRBV7-9
CASSLYLEGAEKLFF
TGTGCCAGCAGCTTATACCTAGAGGGAGCTGAAAAACTGTTTTTT
>-|many|TRBJ2-1|TRBV3-1
CASSHLSSYNEQFF
TGTGCCAGCAGCCATCTTAGCTCCTACAATGAGCAGTTCTTC
>-|few|TRBJ2-7|TRBV20-1
CSAGAEPYEQYF
TGCAGTGCGGGGGCGGAACCCTACGAGCAGTACTTC
>-|-|TRBJ1-5|TRBV27
CASSLTGRGNQPQHF
TGTGCCAGCAGTTTAACAGGGAGGGGCAATCAGCCCCAGCATTTT
>TRBD2|-|TRBJ2-1|TRBV5-8
CATPGLAFYNEQFF
TGTGCCACCCCGGGACTAGCGTTTTACAATGAGCAGTTCTTC
>-|-|TRBJ1-2|TRBV28
CASSDRQEVEGYTF
TGTGCCAGCAGTGACAGACAGGAGGTTGAAGGCTACACCTTC
>TRBD2|-|TRBJ2-7|TRBV11-2
CASSFGGRAYEQYF
TGTGCCAGCAGCTTTGGCGGGAGGGCCTACGAGCAGTACTTC
>-|few|TRBJ1-1|TRBV5-6
CASSLISASTEAFF
TGTGCCAGCAGTTTGATTTCTGCGAGTACTGAAGCTTTCTTT
>-|few|TRBJ2-7|TRBV29-1
CSVGRPGLDGELGF
TGCAGCGTTGGGAGGCCCGGTCTTGACGGGGAATTGGGCTTC
>TRBD2|few|TRBJ2-1|TRBV30
CAWSGGLADLNEQFF
TGTGCCTGGAGTGGTGGACTAGCGGACCTCAATGAGCAGTTCTTC
>-|few|TRBJ1-1|TRBV5-1
CASSSVEVTEAFF
TGCGCCAGCAGTTCTGTAGAGGTCACTGAAGCTTTCTTT
>TRBD1|few|TRBJ2-7|TRBV27
CASSLAGQGIAYEQYF
TGTGCCAGCAGTTTAGCGGGACAGGGTATAGCGTACGAGCAGTACTTC
>TRBD1|few|TRBJ2-5|TRBV7-8
CASSADRGSQETQYF
TGTGCCAGCAGCGCTGACAGGGGGAGTCAAGAGACCCAGTACTTC
>-|many|TRBJ2-7|TRBV10-1
CASLGYEQYF
TGCGCCAGCCTGGGCTACGAGCAGTACTTC
>TRBD1|few|TRBJ1-1|TRBV30
CAFRTGTVNTEAFF
TGTGCCTTTAGAACCGGGACAGTGAACACTGAAGCTTTCTTT
>-|-|TRBJ1-2|TRBV28
CASSPTPGQLGGYTF
TGTGCCAGCAGCCCCACCCCCGGACAGCTAGGCGGCTACACCTTC
>-|few|TRBJ2-7|TRBV6-4
CASSVGWASEEQYF
TGTGCCAGCAGTGTTGGGTGGGCCTCGGAAGAGCAGTACTTC
>-|few|TRBJ1-5|TRBV20-1
CSARRDTNQPQHF
TGCAGTGCTCGCCGGGACACCAATCAGCCCCAGCATTTT
>TRBD1|few|TRBJ1-5|TRBV7-9
CASSPRTGGNQPQHF
TGTGCCAGCAGCCCGCGGACAGGGGGCAATCAGCCCCAGCATTTT
>TRBD2|-|TRBJ2-7|TRBV20-1
CSAFRTSGIYEQYF
TGCAGTGCTTTTAGGACTAGCGGGATCTACGAGCAGTACTTC
>-|-|TRBJ2-2|TRBV7-9
CASSFGPEAGELFF
TGTGCCAGCAGCTTCGGGCCGGAGGCCGGGGAGCTGTTTTTT
>-|many|TRBJ2-7|TRBV7-2
CASSHRSGIYEQYF
TGTGCCAGCAGCCACAGGAGCGGAATCTACGAGCAGTACTTC
>-|few|TRBJ1-3|TRBV7-8
CASSLDFFANTIYF
TGTGCCAGCAGCTTAGACTTTTTCGCAAACACCATATATTTT
>-|-|TRBJ2-5|TRBV3-1
CASSPRGTETQYF
TGTGCCAGCAGTCCCCGGGGGACAGAGACCCAGTACTTC
>-|few|TRBJ2-7|TRBV19
CASSAGTEEEQYF
TGTGCCAGTAGTGCCGGGACCGAGGAAGAGCAGTACTTC
>-|few|TRBJ1-2|TRBV5-4
CASSPVEPNYGYTF
TGTGCCAGCAGCCCGGTTGAACCCAACTATGGCTACACCTTC
>-|-|TRBJ1-5|TRBV19
CASGWGERSNQPQHF
TGTGCCAGCGGCTGGGGGGAGCGGAGCAATCAGCCCCAGCATTTT
>TRBD1|-|TRBJ1-4|TRBV6-5
CASSYEGTGGGKLFF
TGTGCCAGCAGTTACGAGGGGACAGGGGGCGGAAAACTGTTTTTT
>TRBD2|few|TRBJ2-1|TRBV7-3
CASSLSGGRYNEQFF
TGTGCCAGCAGCTTGAGCGGGGGGAGGTACAATGAGCAGTTCTTC
>-|-|TRBJ2-3|TRBV7-3
CASSLGTTSTDTQYF
TGTGCCAGCAGCTTAGGGACAACGAGCACAGATACGCAGTATTTT
>TRBD1|-|TRBJ1-4|TRBV6-6
CASSSSPSGGVYEKLFF
TGTGCCAGCAGTTCGTCGCCCTCAGGGGGGGTATACGAAAAACTGTTTTTT
>-|-|TRBJ1-5|TRBV2
CASSDGQFYNQPQHF
TGTGCCAGCAGTGACGGACAATTTTACAATCAGCCCCAGCATTTT
>-|many|TRBJ2-7|TRBV28
CASSFRAVGEQYF
TGTGCCAGCAGTTTTAGGGCGGTGGGGGAGCAGTACTTC
>-|few|TRBJ1-2|TRBV20-1
CSRSGYTF
TGCAGCCGGTCGGGCTACACCTTC
>-|-|TRBJ2-7|TRBV28
CASSFPTGLRGEQYF
TGTGCCAGCAGTTTCCCCACAGGTCTAAGGGGGGAGCAGTACTTC
>TRBD1|-|TRBJ1-6|TRBV7-2
CASSKGQGNPPLHF
TGTGCCAGCAGCAAGGGACAGGGGAATCCACCCCTCCACTTT
>-|many|TRBJ2-3|TRBV12-3/TRBV12-4
CASSLDSGTDTQYF
TGTGCCAGCAGTTTAGACAGCGGGACAGATACGCAGTATTTT
>-|many|TRBJ2-7|TRBV6-5
CASSTPKWGIYEQYF
TGTGCCAGCAGTACACCGAAATGGGGGATATACGAGCAGTACTTC
>-|few|TRBJ1-2|TRBV3-1
CASSHTQQRYTF
TGTGCCAGCAGCCACACCCAGCAGCGCTACACCTTC
>-|few|TRBJ1-2|TRBV6-5
CASSYRGRGDYGYTF
TGTGCCAGCAGTTATCGGGGGAGAGGGGATTATGGCTACACCTTC
>-|few|TRBJ2-1|TRBV28
CASSEAREQFF
TGTGCCAGCAGTGAGGCTCGTGAGCAGTTCTTC
>TRBD2|few|TRBJ2-5|TRBV15
CATSSPLAGGIETQYF
TGTGCCACCAGCAGCCCACTAGCGGGGGGGATCGAGACCCAGTACTTC